These 20 T cell receptor beta chains were sequenced from one sample in a study of brain T cells in children with intractable seizures. The protocol was immunoSEQ multiplex PCR, while the TCRdb copy is restricted to in-frame clones and leaves out a portion. The sample lists 110,000 or so clones; roughly 94% were seen once. Sequencing used peripheral blood, obtained at surgery. These receptors all come from a boy in the first two years of life with hemimegalencephaly and intractable seizures.

J is TRBJ1-2 and V is TRBV9; TRBD1 is a possible D gene (6 bases). Trimming took off 7 bases at V and 4 bases at J, with 20 bases between the two ends. The CDR3 is 15 residues long. Germline loops: CDR1 SGDLS, CDR2 YYNGEE. The CDR3 spells CASLGTRAGGYGYTF. The DNA for the CDR3 is TGTGCCAGCTTGGGGACACGGGCGGGGGGCTATGGCTACACCTTC.

This chain links TRBV10-3 with TRBJ2-1; D may be TRBD1 (5 bases). This CDR3 region has 15 residues. V was pared by 6 bases and J by 8 bases, with 20 bases between. Germline lookup yields CDR1 ENHRY and CDR2 SYGVKD. CDR3 loop: CAISHRSPDPYEQFF. The DNA for the CDR3 is TGTGCCATCAGCCACAGGTCCCCTGACCCCTATGAGCAGTTCTTC.

The chain uses TRBV10-3 and TRBJ2-7; possible D gene TRBD1, 6 bases. Germline assignment: CDR1 ENHRY and CDR2 SYGVKD. Trimming removed 4 bases from V and 3 bases from J, with 10 bases in between. The CDR3 loop spans 13 amino acids. The chain's CDR3 is CAISAQGNYEQYF. The DNA for the CDR3 is TGTGCCATCAGTGCCCAGGGGAACTACGAGCAGTACTTC.

This clone was seen a single time. CDR3 sequence: CATAKVVSPPHYEQYF. In nucleotides, the CDR3 is TGTGCCACAGCCAAGGTCGTTAGTCCTCCCCACTACGAGCAGTACTTC. The chain links TRBV28 to TRBJ2-7; D gene uncertain. Germline CDR1 and CDR2: MDHEN and SYDVKM. V was trimmed by 10 bases and J by 3 bases, leaving 25 bases between them. This CDR3 spans 16 amino acids.

This chain links TRBV30 with TRBJ2-7, with 7 bases identical to TRBD1. The CDR3 contains 12 residues. V dropped 1 base and J dropped 6; count of bases not matched to a gene: 3. The germline V gene has CDR1 GTSNPN and CDR2 SVGIG (reference sequence). The CDR3 DNA sequence: TGTGCCTGGAGTGAACAGGGGTTCGAGCAGTACTTC. Protein sequence: CAWSEQGFEQYF.

The gene calls are TRBV4-2 and TRBJ2-7; D might be TRBD1 or TRBD2, each matching 6 bases. Trimming shortened V by 9 bases and J by 4 bases, and 16 bases separated the two germline ends. This CDR3 has 13 residues. CDR1 and CDR2 from the germline V gene are LGHNA and YNFKEQ. This chain's CDR3 is CASRSEGGYEQYF. The DNA of the CDR3 is TGTGCCAGTCGAAGCGAGGGGGGTTACGAGCAGTACTTC.

V gene TRBV28 combines with J gene TRBJ2-7; TRBD2 aligns across 9 bases. Trimming cost V 5 bases and J 3 bases; bases outside gene matches: 8. The CDR3 spans 15 residues. The germline CDR1 and CDR2 sequences are MDHEN and SYDVKM. CDR3 region: CASSPISGSGYEQYF. The CDR3 nucleotides read TGTGCCAGCAGTCCAATTAGCGGGAGTGGCTACGAGCAGTACTTC.

CDR3 DNA: TGTGCCATTCTGGCCGGGACAGTAAATGAAAAACTGTTTTTT. This gives the protein CAILAGTVNEKLFF. The chain is built from TRBV6-5 and TRBJ1-4; 7 nucleotides align to TRBD1. The germline V gene has CDR1 MNHEY and CDR2 SVGAGI. The CDR3 totals 14 residues. J gave up 5 bases and V 10 bases, and 10 bases lay outside the gene matches.

Here the CDR3 DNA reads TGCAGTGCCTTCTCTGGTCGGGAGCTGTTTTTT. Translation: CSAFSGRELFF. V usage is TRBV20-1 and J usage is TRBJ2-2; D ambiguous. V was trimmed by 6 bases and J by 9 bases, leaving 11 bases between them. Germline lookup yields CDR1 DFQATT and CDR2 SNEGSKA (reference sequence). The CDR3 runs 11 residues.

The rearrangement uses TRBV10-2 and TRBJ2-5, with unresolved D. Between the trimmed V and J ends, which lost 6 bases and 5 bases, there was a span of 19 bases. Germline CDR1 is WSHSY and CDR2 is SAAADI. CDR3 length equals 15 residues. The CDR3 reads CASSPGRPLGETQYF. Here the CDR3 DNA reads TGCGCCAGCAGCCCCGGTAGGCCCTTGGGGGAGACCCAGTACTTC.

The chain employs TRBV28 and TRBJ2-7; D call uncertain. The germline V and J ends were trimmed by 7 bases and 0 bases, with 10 bases remaining between them. This CDR3 contains 13 residues. CDR1 is MDHEN, CDR2 SYDVKM, per germline. The DNA of the CDR3 is TGTGCCAGCATGGCCCAACCCTCCTACGAGCAGTACTTC. This codes for CASMAQPSYEQYF.

V is TRBV27 and J is TRBJ1-2; D is uncertain. The germline V gene has CDR1 MNHEY and CDR2 SMNVEV (reference sequence). This CDR3 region has 14 residues. V was pared by 0 bases and J by 0 bases, with 5 bases between. DNA for the CDR3: TGTGCCAGCAGTTTATCCCGAGCTAACTATGGCTACACCTTC. It encodes CASSLSRANYGYTF.

The rearrangement links TRBV24-1 to TRBJ2-2; D possibly corresponds to TRBD2 (6 bases). The CDR3 loop spans 14 amino acids. Per germline, CDR1 KGHDR and CDR2 SFDVKD. V was shortened by 9 bases and J by 0 bases, with 10 bases between the two germline ends. As DNA, the CDR3 is TGTGCCACCGAGGACTATCCGAACACCGGGGAGCTGTTTTTT. Amino acids: CATEDYPNTGELFF.

This clone was observed once. The rearrangement uses TRBV3-1 (or the pseudogene TRBV3-2) and TRBJ2-4; the D gene could be TRBD1 or TRBD2 (6 bases each). Trimming stripped 4 bases from V and 3 bases from J, with 10 bases between. This CDR3 comprises 14 residues. The germline CDR1 and CDR2 sequences are LGHDT and YNNKEL (reference sequence). As DNA, the CDR3 is TGTGCCAGCAGCCTCAGGGGAGGCAAAAACATTCAGTACTTC. Translating it yields CASSLRGGKNIQYF.

The rearrangement links TRBV4-2 to TRBJ1-1; 7 positions match TRBD1. Trimming at V came to 2 bases and at J to 1 base, leaving 7 bases not matched to a gene. In germline, CDR1 is LGHNA, CDR2 YNFKEQ. The CDR3 totals 16 residues. The CDR3 DNA is TGTGCCAGCAGCCAACATACCCGACAGGGGAACACTGAAGCTTTCTTT. Translation gives CASSQHTRQGNTEAFF.

The chain carries TRBV7-9 and TRBJ2-3, with D perhaps being TRBD1 or TRBD2 (6 bases each). V lost 5 bases and J 7 bases, leaving 16 bases between the germline ends. The CDR3 is 14 amino acids. The V gene's germline CDR1 is SEHNR and CDR2 FQNEAQ (reference sequence). The CDR3 spells CASSQPGAGNTQYF. The CDR3 nucleotides are TGTGCCAGCAGCCAACCGGGGGCTGGGAATACGCAGTATTTT.

V usage is TRBV28 and J usage is TRBJ2-7; TRBD1 matches at 8 bases. V gave up 6 bases and J gave up 5 bases; unmatched junction bases: 9. The CDR3 is 14 residues long. In germline, CDR1 is MDHEN, CDR2 SYDVKM. The CDR3 loop reads CASSWTGPDHEQYF. The DNA of the CDR3 is TGTGCCAGCAGCTGGACAGGGCCCGACCACGAGCAGTACTTC.

The genes are TRBV30 and TRBJ1-6; D gene uncertain. The V end was cut by 2 bases, the J end by 6 bases, with 11 bases between. Germline CDR1 GTSNPN, CDR2 SVGIG (reference sequence). The CDR3 spans 14 residues. The CDR3 reads CAWSSRAVNSPLHF. CDR3 DNA sequence: TGTGCCTGGAGTAGTCGGGCAGTTAATTCACCCCTCCACTTT.

Only one count was recorded for this clone. The CDR3 DNA reads as TGTGCCAGCAGCCTTTCAGGGTCCCCCACCCCTGAAGCTTTCTTT. Its translation: CASSLSGSPTPEAFF. This sequence joins TRBV3-1 (or the pseudogene TRBV3-2) and TRBJ1-1, with D perhaps matching TRBD1 (5 bases). Trimming removed 4 bases from V and 6 bases from J, with 18 bases in between. The CDR3 totals 15 residues. Looked up from germline, CDR1 is LGHDT and CDR2 is YNNKEL (reference sequence).

The V call is TRBV5-6, the J call TRBJ2-5; D is undetermined. The V end lost 4 bases, the J end lost 0 bases, and 7 bases lay between the germline ends. The CDR3 sequence is 13 residues long. CDR1 is SGHDT and CDR2 is YYEEEE in the germline V gene. In nucleotides, the CDR3 is TGTGCCAGCAGCCCCCCGTACCAAGAGACCCAGTACTTC. It specifies CASSPPYQETQYF.